The following is a T cell receptor beta chain sequence with its context. This specimen comes from a study of shared clonotypes between healthy human individuals. Assay used: immunoSEQ multiplex PCR; TCRdb lists only in-frame clones, some missing. The profile shows over 850,000 clones, approximately 80% of them singletons. CDR1 is KGHSH and CDR2 is LQKENI in the germline V gene. Deletions cut 4 bases from V and 3 bases from J, with 13 bases between. CDR3 length: 15 residues. The chain is built from TRBV18 and TRBJ1-5, with D perhaps matching TRBD1 (6 bases). Sequencing was performed on memory CD4+ T cells from PBMCs. Subset specified: CD45RA-negative fraction. This receptor was identified in a man between 18 and 35 years old in good health. Some clones in this sample may be carry-over from other donors' samples. DNA for the CDR3: TGTGCCAGCTCACGGGCACAGGGTCCCAATCAGCCCCAGCATTTT. Amino acids: CASSRAQGPNQPQHF.